Each of the 10 T cell receptor beta chains below was sequenced from the same sample in a study of T cell changes during pregnancy in multiple sclerosis (dated by TCRdb to the late 2010s). Libraries were built with the immunoSEQ multiplex PCR assay. The table was pulled from immuneACCESS by TCRdb, which kept in-frame rearrangements only. Such tables lose some clones; where checked, under half of the loss comes from unresolved V genes, and the rest has no known cause. In this sample the table shows fewer than 25,000 clones, 86% of which occur a single time. Roughly 5% of the sample comes from the top ten. The specimen comprised CD8+ T cells from peripheral blood mononuclear cells, sampled in the third trimester of pregnancy. Receptors were obtained from a female donor in good health, enrolled as a control in a pregnancy study.

The chain is built from TRBV23-1 and TRBJ1-2, with TRBD1 as a possible D gene (6 bases). TRBV23-1 counts as an open reading frame of uncertain function. V was trimmed by 8 bases and J by 7 bases, leaving 23 bases between them. CDR3 size: 15 residues. CDR3 amino acids: CASRQAFFAFCGYTF. The CDR3 region has the DNA TGCGCCAGCCGACAGGCGTTTTTTGCATTTTGTGGCTACACCTTC.

J is TRBJ2-1 and V is TRBV10-3; 9 nucleotides align to TRBD1. CDR3 size: 15 residues. CDR1 and CDR2 from the germline V gene are ENHRY and SYGVKD. The V segment lost 3 bases and the J segment 5 bases; nucleotides outside the gene matches: 5. For the CDR3, the DNA is TGTGCCATCAGTGATGGGACAGGGCGAGACAATGAGCAGTTCTTC. Encoded protein: CAISDGTGRDNEQFF.

The count of this clone is one. The CDR3 sequence: CASSQGLEAFF. The CDR3 DNA follows: TGCGCCAGCAGCCAAGGGCTGGAAGCTTTCTTT. V gene TRBV4-3 combines with J gene TRBJ1-1; no clear D. Germline loops: CDR1 LGHNA, CDR2 YSLEER. The V end was cut by 1 base, the J end by 8 bases, with 5 bases between. The CDR3 has 11 amino acids.

The chain has TRBV5-1 and TRBJ2-5; TRBD1 might be the D (5 bases). Per the germline V gene, CDR1 is SGHRS and CDR2 is YFSETQ. The CDR3 contains 16 residues. The V and J ends lost 1 base and 0 bases respectively, with 13 bases between them. DNA for the CDR3: TGCGCCAGCAGCTTGTGGGTGGGGCAGAACCAAGAGACCCAGTACTTC. This gives the protein CASSLWVGQNQETQYF.

This chain connects TRBV27 to TRBJ2-1, with D hard to call. Germline V gives CDR1 MNHEY, CDR2 SMNVEV (reference sequence). With 0 bases removed from V and 6 bases from J, the gap between germline ends came to 6 bases. There are 13 residues in the CDR3. The CDR3 DNA reads TGTGCCAGCAGTTTATCCCAATTCAATGAGCAGTTCTTC. Translated: CASSLSQFNEQFF.

V gene TRBV9 combines with J gene TRBJ1-1; TRBD1 matches 7 bases. V lost 3 bases and J lost 3; bases outside the gene matches: 14. Germline-derived CDR1 and CDR2 are SGDLS and YYNGEE. The CDR3 runs to 17 residues. The CDR3 sequence: CASSAWDRVDADTEAFF. In nucleotides, the CDR3 is TGTGCCAGCAGCGCTTGGGACAGAGTGGATGCCGACACTGAAGCTTTCTTT.

The chain has TRBV15 and TRBJ2-7, with 9 bases matching TRBD1. This CDR3 spans 13 amino acids. The J segment lost 3 bases and the V segment lost 7 bases, leaving 4 bases of the junction unmatched. Per the germline V gene, CDR1 is LNHNV and CDR2 is YYDKDF (reference sequence). The CDR3: CATNQDRGYEQYF. The DNA for the CDR3 is TGTGCCACCAACCAGGACAGGGGCTACGAGCAGTACTTC.

The rearrangement uses TRBV11-2 and TRBJ2-7; D is perhaps TRBD2 (6 bases). This CDR3 is built from 13 residues. Germline CDR1 SGHAT, CDR2 FQNNGV. Trimming left V 1 base short and J 9 bases short, with 13 bases between. The CDR3, as DNA: TGTGCCAGCAGCTTAGCTGCTCGTAGCGGGCAGTACTTC. Translation gives CASSLAARSGQYF.

This clone occurred once. The genes are TRBV7-9 and TRBJ2-1; 12 bases align to TRBD2. Germline assignment: CDR1 SEHNR and CDR2 FQNEAQ (reference sequence). V was clipped by 4 bases and J by 6 bases; unmatched bases: 4. The CDR3 is 15 residues long. Here the CDR3 reads CASSWTSGVPNEQFF. In DNA, the CDR3 is TGTGCCAGCAGCTGGACTAGCGGGGTTCCCAATGAGCAGTTCTTC.

This clone came up once. The gene calls are TRBV5-6 and TRBJ1-5, with D unresolved. The CDR3 has 15 residues. Germline CDR1 SGHDT, CDR2 YYEEEE. The V end was cut by 1 base, the J end by 5 bases, with 13 bases between. CDR3 amino acids: CASSLNHKEDQPQHF. DNA for the CDR3: TGTGCCAGCAGCTTGAACCACAAGGAGGATCAGCCCCAGCATTTT.